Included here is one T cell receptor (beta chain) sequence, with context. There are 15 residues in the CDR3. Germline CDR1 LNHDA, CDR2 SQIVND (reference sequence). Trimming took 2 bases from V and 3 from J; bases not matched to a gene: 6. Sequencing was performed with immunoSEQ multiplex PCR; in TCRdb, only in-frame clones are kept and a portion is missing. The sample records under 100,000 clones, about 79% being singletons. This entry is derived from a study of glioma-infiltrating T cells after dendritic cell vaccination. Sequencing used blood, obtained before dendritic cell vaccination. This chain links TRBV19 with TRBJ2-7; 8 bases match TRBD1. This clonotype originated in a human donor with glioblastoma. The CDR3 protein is CASSISRTGYYEQYF. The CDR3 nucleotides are TGTGCCAGTAGTATAAGTAGGACAGGGTACTACGAGCAGTACTTC.